The T cell receptor beta chain described here comes from a study of blood T cells in healthy people across ages. CDR3 length: 13 amino acids. V dropped 7 bases and J dropped 6 bases, with 14 bases sitting between them. Germline CDR1 is MNHEY and CDR2 is SMNVEV (reference sequence). Study conclusions and caveats: Considered underestimates were the diversity estimates obtained from one million T cells. Naive T cell percentage strongly correlated with TCR beta diversity.

Then a second PCR, running about 6 to 11 cycles, was carried out with a sample-barcoded 5' primer and a J-beta primer mix. With 12 random nucleotides, a template-switch adaptor tagged each individual cDNA molecule. TCRdb itself ran the 5' RACE reads through MiXCR, one entry per CDR3 protein. The table records some 1,800,000 distinct CDR3 sequences, 35% to 50% of them present only once. With respect to this clonotype: The target antigen is unknown.

Every donor contributed about 10 milliliters of peripheral blood by blood draw. V usage is TRBV27 and J usage is TRBJ2-3; a weak D match, TRBD2 (6 bases). The TCR was taken from a human donor in good health. Sequenced: blood. The chain's CDR3 is CASTPGGVDTQYF. The DNA of the CDR3 is TGTGCCAGCACCCCCGGGGGTGTGGATACGCAGTATTTT.